Each of the 15 T cell receptor beta chains below was sequenced from the same sample in a study of PD-1 blockade in classical Hodgkin lymphoma. Only in-frame clones appear in the TCRdb table, and some are missing; sequencing was by immunoSEQ multiplex PCR. The data show more than 50,000 clones, more than 90% seen once. Patients all relapsed after autologous stem cell transplantation, and there was variation in brentuximab vedotin exposure. The sample in question was peripheral blood mononuclear cells (PBMCs), obtained at baseline. These receptors originate from a human donor with classical Hodgkin lymphoma.

The rearrangement links TRBV19 to TRBJ1-5; D not resolved. Germline assignment: CDR1 LNHDA and CDR2 SQIVND (reference sequence). Trimming stripped 2 bases from V and 5 bases from J, with 10 bases between. The CDR3 covers 14 residues. The CDR3 DNA sequence: TGTGCCAGTAGTATAACCGCCGGGGATCAGCCCCAGCATTTT. Translating gives CASSITAGDQPQHF.

This chain links TRBV6-5 with TRBJ1-1; no definite D call. The CDR3 has 14 amino acids. Germline CDR1 and CDR2: MNHEY and SVGAGI. V was shortened by 5 bases and J by 5 bases, with 15 bases between the two germline ends. DNA for the CDR3: TGTGCCAGCAGTCAACAGTCCCTGAGGACTGAAGCTTTCTTT. Protein sequence: CASSQQSLRTEAFF.

The CDR3 loop reads CASSPSVLRENELDEQYF. CDR3 coding DNA: TGTGCCAGCAGCCCCTCCGTTTTGCGGGAGAACGAATTGGACGAGCAGTACTTC. This chain connects TRBV28 to TRBJ2-7, with 7 bases aligning to TRBD2. There are 18 residues in the CDR3. CDR1 and CDR2 (germline): MDHEN, SYDVKM. V lost 6 bases and J lost 5; bases outside the gene matches: 22.

The chain carries TRBV15 and TRBJ1-5; perhaps TRBD1 as D (5 bases). The CDR3 has 15 residues. The ends were cut back, 0 bases at V and 0 bases at J, with 6 bases in the middle. Per germline, CDR1 LNHNV and CDR2 YYDKDF (reference sequence). CDR3 nucleotide sequence: TGTGCCACCAGCAGAGATAGGGGTAGCAATCAGCCCCAGCATTTT. Its protein product is CATSRDRGSNQPQHF.

The chain links TRBV27 to TRBJ2-3; 7 nucleotides line up with TRBD2. Unmatched junction bases numbered 8, after V lost 1 base and J lost 4 bases. This CDR3 is built from 16 residues. The V gene's germline CDR1 is MNHEY and CDR2 SMNVEV (reference sequence). The DNA for the CDR3 is TGTGCCAGCAGTTTATACCCGAGACTAGCAGCAGATACGCAGTATTTT. Its protein is CASSLYPRLAADTQYF.

This chain uses TRBV7-9 with TRBJ2-2; 12 nucleotides line up with TRBD1. J was trimmed by 4 bases and V by 5 bases; bases with no gene match: 8. This CDR3 spans 17 amino acids. Germline V CDR1 and CDR2: SEHNR, FQNEAQ (reference sequence). The CDR3, as DNA: TGTGCCAGCAGCCAGACCGGGACAGGGGGCATCACCGGGGAGCTGTTTTTT. Protein sequence: CASSQTGTGGITGELFF.

The chain carries TRBV5-6 and TRBJ1-4, with D unresolved. This CDR3 has 16 amino acids. Germline V gives CDR1 SGHDT, CDR2 YYEEEE. Trimming took 0 bases from V and 0 from J, leaving 9 bases between them. CDR3 DNA: TGTGCCAGCAGCTTGGGAGCAGTCGCAACTAATGAAAAACTGTTTTTT. Translated, it gives CASSLGAVATNEKLFF.

This chain joins TRBV9 and TRBJ2-1; 7 positions agree with TRBD2. This CDR3 is built from 14 residues. From germline, CDR1 is SGDLS and CDR2 YYNGEE. With V trimmed by 4 bases and J by 9 bases, 10 bases remained unmatched. In DNA form, the CDR3 reads TGTGCCAGCAGCCGACTAGCCGGCGGAGGTGAGCAGTTCTTC. It yields the protein CASSRLAGGGEQFF.

The chain combines TRBV19 with TRBJ1-1; TRBD1 aligns across 9 bases. There are 14 residues in the CDR3. The V and J ends lost 4 bases and 1 base, in that order; junction bases with no gene match: 1. The germline CDR1 and CDR2 sequences are LNHDA and SQIVND (reference sequence). CDR3 region: CASSRQGENTEAFF. Written as DNA, the CDR3 is TGTGCCAGTAGTAGACAGGGGGAGAACACTGAAGCTTTCTTT.

The chain is built from TRBV2 and TRBJ1-3; D uncertain. The CDR3 has 14 residues. With 7 bases removed from V and 0 bases from J, the gap between germline ends came to 10 bases. Germline CDR1 reads SNHLY; CDR2 reads FYNNEI. CDR3 sequence reads: CASKRSVSGNTIYF. The CDR3 DNA reads as TGTGCCAGCAAGCGGAGCGTCTCTGGAAACACCATATATTTT.

This clone has only one observation. V usage is TRBV9 and J usage is TRBJ2-7, with D perhaps matching TRBD1 (6 bases). V was clipped by 0 bases and J by 3 bases, with 13 bases between them. The CDR3 contains 15 residues. Germline CDR1 reads SGDLS; CDR2 reads YYNGEE. CDR3 amino acids: CASSVDGTPSYEQYF. In DNA form, the CDR3 reads TGTGCCAGCAGCGTAGATGGGACACCGAGCTACGAGCAGTACTTC.

V and J are TRBV13 and TRBJ2-6; 8 bases match TRBD1. V was clipped by 1 base and J by 2 bases; unmatched bases: 4. This CDR3 has 17 amino acids. Per germline, CDR1 PRHDT and CDR2 FYEKMQ (reference sequence). DNA for the CDR3: TGTGCCAGCAGCTTAGTGGCAGGGGGCGCTGGGGCCAACGTCCTGACTTTC. Encoded protein: CASSLVAGGAGANVLTF.

This clone appeared once. This rearrangement joins TRBV23-1 to TRBJ1-5, with D maybe TRBD1 (5 bases). TRBV23-1 is placed among ORFs of uncertain function. This CDR3 is 16 amino acids long. V lost 1 base and J 5 bases, leaving 15 bases between the germline ends. CDR3 residues: CASSQLRTRPDQPQHF. The CDR3 coding sequence is TGCGCCAGCAGTCAATTACGGACACGTCCAGATCAGCCCCAGCATTTT.

The V and J genes are TRBV6-1 and TRBJ2-2, with D possibly being TRBD2 (5 bases). Germline CDR1 and CDR2: MNHNS and SASEGT. CDR3 size: 15 residues. V lost 3 bases and J lost 7, with 15 bases in between. The CDR3 reads CASSDGLPWNGELFF. The CDR3 DNA is TGTGCCAGCAGTGATGGACTCCCGTGGAACGGGGAGCTGTTTTTT.

The rearrangement joins TRBV27 to TRBJ1-5; 7 bases are a match to TRBD1. Germline V gives CDR1 MNHEY, CDR2 SMNVEV (reference sequence). The CDR3 sequence is 13 residues long. With V trimmed by 6 bases and J by 4 bases, 3 bases remained unmatched. CDR3 sequence: CASSPGGNQPQHF. The CDR3 region has the DNA TGTGCCAGCAGCCCAGGGGGGAATCAGCCCCAGCATTTT.